Listed below are T cell receptor beta chains from one sample, sequenced in a study of memory CD4+ T cells and cytomegalovirus serostatus. The repertoire was sequenced with immunoSEQ multiplex PCR; TCRdb's copy has only in-frame clones and lacks some. The data contain under 55,000 clones, around four fifths of them singletons. Material: memory CD4+ T cells from blood. The receptors shown here come from an adult in good health and CMV-seropositive. Both conserved end residues are part of each CDR3. The D gene is left open where the match is weak. Rows may omit the clone size; those that give it use once, few, many or a size class.

v_call,clone_size,j_call,d_call,cdr3_aa,cdr3_nt
TRBV12-5,.,TRBJ2-7,TRBD2,CASGLVMDTSGRGSYEQYF,TGTGCTAGTGGTTTGGTGATGGACACTAGCGGGAGAGGGTCCTACGAGCAGTACTTC
TRBV9,.,TRBJ1-2,.,CASSPQSGSNYGYTF,TGTGCCAGCAGCCCTCAGTCAGGTTCGAACTATGGCTACACCTTC
TRBV7-6,.,TRBJ2-2,TRBD1,CASSLGAGGGGELFF,TGTGCCAGCAGCTTAGGGGCAGGGGGCGGCGGGGAGCTGTTTTTT
TRBV5-1,.,TRBJ1-4,TRBD1,CASSTGQGWEKLFF,TGCGCCAGCAGCACGGGACAGGGGTGGGAAAAACTGTTTTTT
TRBV30,.,TRBJ2-2,.,CAWKSPERLFTGELFF,TGTGCCTGGAAATCCCCCGAGCGACTCTTTACCGGGGAGCTGTTTTTT
TRBV9,few,TRBJ2-7,.,CASSVSNRPYEQYF,TGTGCCAGCAGCGTGTCAAATAGGCCCTACGAGCAGTACTTC
TRBV19,.,TRBJ2-4,.,CASSNIPASSKNIQYF,TGTGCCAGTAGTAACATCCCTGCTAGTTCCAAAAACATTCAGTACTTC
TRBV30,.,TRBJ1-6,.,CAWSVGDSSPLHF,TGTGCCTGGAGTGTGGGGGACTCTTCACCCCTCCACTTT
TRBV6-6,.,TRBJ2-1,TRBD2,CASSYSAGGYEQFF,TGTGCCAGCAGTTACTCGGCGGGAGGCTATGAGCAGTTCTTC
TRBV19,.,TRBJ2-3,TRBD2,CASSARTSGISTDTQYF,TGTGCCAGTAGTGCCAGGACTAGCGGGATTAGCACAGATACGCAGTATTTT
TRBV5-4,.,TRBJ2-6,.,CASSFSGRGANVLTF,TGTGCCAGCAGCTTTTCGGGACGTGGGGCCAACGTCCTGACTTTC
TRBV28,.,TRBJ2-7,.,CASSPPTTSSYEQYF,TGTGCCAGCAGTCCACCTACCACTAGCTCCTACGAGCAGTACTTC
TRBV6-1,.,TRBJ1-5,.,CASKGAGPYNQPQHF,TGTGCCAGCAAGGGCGCAGGGCCCTACAATCAGCCCCAGCATTTT
TRBV6-5,.,TRBJ2-3,.,CASTPDTQYF,TGTGCCAGCACCCCAGATACGCAGTATTTT
TRBV18,.,TRBJ2-3,.,CASSKGTDTQYF,TGTGCCAGCTCAAAGGGCACAGATACGCAGTATTTT
TRBV19,.,TRBJ2-5,.,CASSTTIAWETQYF,TGTGCCAGTAGCACTACCATAGCCTGGGAGACCCAGTACTTC
TRBV4-2,.,TRBJ1-1,.,CASSQDGSMNTEAFF,TGTGCCAGCAGCCAAGATGGGTCAATGAACACTGAAGCTTTCTTT
TRBV7-6,.,TRBJ1-3,TRBD1,CASQQGQGNTIYF,TGTGCCAGCCAACAGGGGCAGGGAAACACCATATATTTT
TRBV5-1,.,TRBJ2-3,.,CASTEQPSTDTQYF,TGCGCCAGCACCGAACAGCCAAGCACAGATACGCAGTATTTT
TRBV4-2,once,TRBJ1-6,.,CASSQEARTEGSPLHF,TGTGCCAGCAGCCAAGAGGCGAGGACAGAGGGTTCACCCCTCCACTTT
TRBV19,.,TRBJ2-7,TRBD2,CASSTTSGKTPYEQYF,TGTGCCAGTAGTACCACTAGCGGGAAAACACCCTACGAGCAGTACTTC
TRBV28,.,TRBJ2-2,.,CASSLPGTNTGELFF,TGTGCCAGCAGTTTACCGGGGACAAACACCGGGGAGCTGTTTTTT
TRBV13,.,TRBJ2-3,TRBD2,CASTPWREGADTQYF,TGTGCCAGCACCCCTTGGCGGGAGGGAGCAGATACGCAGTATTTT
TRBV28,.,TRBJ1-3,.,CASRLPPNTIYF,TGTGCCAGCAGGCTACCCCCTAACACCATATATTTT
TRBV4-3,.,TRBJ2-7,.,CASSLSTTSYEQYF,TGCGCCAGCAGCCTATCGACAACCTCCTACGAGCAGTACTTC
TRBV7-2,once,TRBJ2-3,TRBD2,CASSLRAGGRADTQYF,TGTGCCAGCAGCTTGCGCGCGGGGGGGCGCGCAGATACGCAGTATTTT
TRBV18,.,TRBJ2-7,TRBD1,CASSPIQGQGSYEQYF,TGTGCCAGCTCACCAATACAGGGACAGGGGTCCTACGAGCAGTACTTC
TRBV5-1,.,TRBJ2-1,.,CASSRAGSGVNEQFF,TGCGCCAGCAGCCGGGCAGGGAGCGGAGTCAATGAGCAGTTCTTC
TRBV30,.,TRBJ1-5,.,CAWRSGVENQPQHF,TGTGCCTGGAGATCAGGGGTTGAGAATCAGCCCCAGCATTTT
TRBV30,.,TRBJ2-7,.,CAWSWGRGYEQYF,TGTGCCTGGAGTTGGGGGAGAGGCTACGAGCAGTACTTC
TRBV7-3,.,TRBJ2-1,.,CASSLRMEQKQFF,TGTGCCAGCAGCTTAAGGATGGAACAGAAGCAGTTCTTC
TRBV2,.,TRBJ2-3,.,CASRAVGGAGTDTQYF,TGTGCCAGCAGAGCAGTCGGCGGGGCCGGGACAGATACGCAGTATTTT
TRBV28,.,TRBJ1-1,.,CASSLKNTEAFF,TGTGCCAGCAGTTTAAAAAACACTGAAGCTTTCTTT
TRBV5-8,few,TRBJ2-1,TRBD1,CASSLRGMGYNEQFF,TGTGCCAGCAGCCTCAGGGGGATGGGTTACAATGAGCAGTTCTTC
TRBV18,once,TRBJ2-2,TRBD2,CASSPPRGSGSAGELFF,TGTGCCAGCTCACCACCAAGGGGTAGCGGGAGTGCCGGGGAGCTGTTTTTT
TRBV30,.,TRBJ1-2,TRBD1,CAWSRPGQGLGYTF,TGTGCCTGGAGTCGACCGGGACAGGGATTAGGCTACACCTTC
TRBV10-2,once,TRBJ1-5,TRBD1,CASSELQGFVVGGNQPQHF,TGCGCCAGCAGTGAGTTACAGGGGTTCGTAGTGGGCGGCAATCAGCCCCAGCATTTT
TRBV11-3,once,TRBJ2-3,.,CASSPRTATDTQYF,TGTGCCAGCAGCCCACGGACAGCCACAGATACGCAGTATTTT
TRBV6-1,few,TRBJ1-1,.,CASDRWNTEAFF,TGTGCCAGCGACAGGTGGAACACTGAAGCTTTCTTT
TRBV11-2,.,TRBJ2-7,.,CASSPGGVSYEQYF,TGTGCCAGCAGCCCCGGAGGGGTATCCTACGAGCAGTACTTC
TRBV7-2,.,TRBJ1-2,.,CASSPNGRDTGAVGYTF,TGTGCCAGCAGCCCAAACGGACGGGATACCGGAGCGGTCGGCTACACCTTC
TRBV7-6,.,TRBJ1-1,.,CASSLQQRNTEAFF,TGTGCCAGCAGCTTACAACAGAGGAACACTGAAGCTTTCTTT
TRBV2,.,TRBJ2-7,TRBD1,CASSVGPGQGSYEQYF,TGTGCCAGCAGTGTAGGCCCGGGACAGGGATCCTACGAGCAGTACTTC
TRBV21-1,.,TRBJ2-2,.,CASSKVKVPQNTGELFF,TGTGCCAGCAGCAAAGTTAAGGTGCCCCAAAACACCGGGGAGCTGTTTTTT
TRBV5-4,.,TRBJ1-1,TRBD1,CASSPQKGAIDTEAFF,TGTGCCAGCAGCCCCCAAAAGGGGGCGATCGACACTGAAGCTTTCTTT
TRBV7-3,.,TRBJ2-3,TRBD2,CASSLWGLETDTQYF,TGTGCCAGCAGCTTATGGGGACTAGAAACAGATACGCAGTATTTT
TRBV5-1,.,TRBJ2-7,TRBD2,CASSPRTSGTISYEQYF,TGCGCCAGCAGCCCGCGGACTAGCGGGACGATCTCCTACGAGCAGTACTTC
TRBV2,once,TRBJ2-3,TRBD2,CASKRGTNTDTQYF,TGTGCCAGCAAGCGTGGGACTAACACAGATACGCAGTATTTT
TRBV4-3,.,TRBJ2-7,.,CASSQGGAGVSYEQYF,TGCGCCAGCAGCCAAGGGGGGGCAGGGGTATCCTACGAGCAGTACTTC
TRBV21-1,.,TRBJ1-6,.,CASSKGPAISSPLHF,TGTGCCAGCAGCAAAGGACCAGCCATATCTTCACCCCTCCACTTT
TRBV6-5,once,TRBJ2-1,.,CASTGGGHEQFF,TGTGCCAGCACGGGCGGGGGCCATGAGCAGTTCTTC
TRBV30,.,TRBJ2-1,TRBD2,CAWSPDGRTSGPYRSYNEQFF,TGTGCCTGGAGCCCCGACGGCCGGACTAGCGGGCCCTACCGCTCCTACAATGAGCAGTTCTTC
TRBV2,.,TRBJ2-2,TRBD2,CASRWDYDTGELFF,TGTGCCAGCAGATGGGACTACGACACCGGGGAGCTGTTTTTT
TRBV6-6,.,TRBJ2-3,.,CATSPGARRDTQYF,TGTGCCACTTCCCCCGGGGCCCGGAGAGATACGCAGTATTTT
TRBV6-5,few,TRBJ1-6,.,CASKGVGVNSPLHF,TGTGCCAGCAAGGGTGTAGGGGTAAATTCACCCCTCCACTTT
TRBV5-1,.,TRBJ1-2,.,CASSSVTDNYGYTF,TGCGCCAGCAGCTCCGTCACAGATAACTATGGCTACACCTTC
TRBV5-4,.,TRBJ2-7,.,CASSLTGPTEQYF,TGTGCCAGCAGTCTTACGGGGCCTACGGAGCAGTACTTC